This T cell receptor beta chain emerged from a study of OX40 agonist ivuxolimab in advanced cancers. Using immunoSEQ multiplex PCR, the repertoire was profiled, and TCRdb retains in-frame clones only, with some absent. The data hold some 77,000 clones, with around 86% observed a single time. Points from the study as a whole: In general, CD8+ T cells held more expanded clones than CD4+ did, on average.

About this clone itself: The antigen is undetermined.

V trimming: 5 bases; J trimming: 5 bases; junction bases outside the gene matches: 7. CDR1 is LNHDA, CDR2 SQIVND, per germline (reference sequence). This CDR3 comprises 16 residues. The sample in question was CD4+ or CD8+ T cells sorted from blood, obtained in a trial of the OX40 agonist ivuxolimab. The chain carries TRBV19 and TRBJ2-5; 14 bases align to TRBD2. This clonotype was sampled from an adult with an advanced solid tumor such as melanoma, head and neck, liver or kidney cancer. This CDR3 reads CASSRGTSGRGETQYF. Written as DNA, the CDR3 is TGTGCCAGTAGTCGAGGGACTAGCGGGAGAGGGGAGACCCAGTACTTC.